The rows below give T cell receptor beta chains drawn from one sample of a study of blood T cell repertoires in COVID-19. The protocol was immunoSEQ multiplex PCR, while the TCRdb copy is restricted to in-frame clones and leaves out a portion. Counted here are approximately 210,000 clones, approximately 90% occurring once; the ten biggest clones make up roughly 0.7%. Sample: peripheral blood. All receptors derive from a man aged 35 to 55 with acute or convalescent COVID-19. The CDR3 runs from the conserved cysteine through the conserved F or W. The order of the fields is CDR3 length, J gene, V gene, clone size, D gene, CDR3 DNA, CDR3 protein. D genes are given only for firm matches. Not all rows give a size; the values are once, few, many and, for expanded clones, a class.

>15|TRBJ2-5|TRBV13|once|NA
TGTGCCAGCAGCTACAGGGTTGAGGTACAAGAGACCCAGTACTTC
CASSYRVEVQETQYF
>12|TRBJ1-6|TRBV6-6|NA|NA
TGTGCCAGCAGCAACAGGAATTCACCCCTCCACTTT
CASSNRNSPLHF
>16|TRBJ2-3|TRBV7-3|few|TRBD2
TGTGCCAGCAGCACCGGACTAGCGGGAGGGCGGGGTACGCAGTATTTT
CASSTGLAGGRGTQYF
>16|TRBJ2-7|TRBV3-1/TRBV3-2|once|TRBD2
TGTGCCAGCAGCCAAGAAGGGACTAGCCGAACCTACGAGCAGTACTTC
CASSQEGTSRTYEQYF
>15|TRBJ2-3|TRBV28|few|TRBD2
TGTGCCAGCAGTTTAGGACTAGCGGGAGCCAATACGCAGTATTTT
CASSLGLAGANTQYF
>13|TRBJ2-5|TRBV29-1|NA|NA
TGCAGCGTTGAACCAGGGGCAGTGAAGACCCAGTACTTC
CSVEPGAVKTQYF
>13|TRBJ1-2|TRBV5-6|NA|NA
TGTGCCAGCAGCCCGCAGCAGGGGTATGGCTACACCTTC
CASSPQQGYGYTF
>15|TRBJ2-2|TRBV7-9|NA|TRBD1
TGTGCCAGCAGCGATGGACAGGGATCCACCGGGGAGCTGTTTTTT
CASSDGQGSTGELFF
>13|TRBJ2-7|TRBV6-5|NA|NA
TGTGCCAGCAGTTGGCAGGTTATCAACGAGCAGTACTTC
CASSWQVINEQYF
>17|TRBJ2-2|TRBV29-1|NA|TRBD2
TGCAGCGTCCGTGGGGGACTAGTCGGGAGGGATGTCGGGGAGCTGTTTTTT
CSVRGGLVGRDVGELFF
>11|TRBJ1-1|TRBV27|NA|NA
TGTGCCAGCATCTTGAACACTGAAGCTTTCTTT
CASILNTEAFF
>12|TRBJ2-7|TRBV5-1|NA|NA
TGCGCCAGCAGCTCTACAGGGTTCGAGCAGTACTTC
CASSSTGFEQYF
>14|TRBJ1-3|TRBV5-1|NA|NA
TGCGCCAGCAGCTTGGGCGTGGAGGGAAACACCATATATTTT
CASSLGVEGNTIYF
>13|TRBJ1-2|TRBV5-1|few|NA
TGCGCCAGCAGCTTGTTGGGGGCGAGGGGCTACACCTTC
CASSLLGARGYTF
>14|TRBJ2-3|TRBV23-1|once|NA
TGCGCCAGCAGTCAAGGGGCCTCCACAGATACGCAGTATTTT
CASSQGASTDTQYF
>13|TRBJ1-1|TRBV19|NA|NA
TGTGCCAGTACCTTGACGGGGAACACTGAAGCTTTCTTT
CASTLTGNTEAFF
>16|TRBJ2-3|TRBV19|NA|NA
TGTGCCAGTAGTATACTGACAGCACCCAGCACAGATACGCAGTATTTT
CASSILTAPSTDTQYF
>16|TRBJ1-1|TRBV4-2|NA|NA
TGTGCCAGCAGCCAAGAGGGCGGAGGGTGGCGTACTGAAGCTTTCTTT
CASSQEGGGWRTEAFF
>13|TRBJ2-3|TRBV2|NA|NA
TGTGCCAGCAGCGGACAATCCACAGATACGCAGTATTTT
CASSGQSTDTQYF
>16|TRBJ2-7|TRBV2|NA|TRBD2
TGTGCCAGCAGTGAATTGGGGAGCGGGGGTGCCTACGAGCAGTACTTC
CASSELGSGGAYEQYF
>13|TRBJ1-5|TRBV12-3/TRBV12-4|NA|NA
TGTGCCAGCAGAACAGGGTTTTACCAGCCCCAGCATTTT
CASRTGFYQPQHF
>13|TRBJ1-5|TRBV10-1|once|NA
TGCGCCAGCGCGGCCTCAGGGCTCCAGCCCCAGCATTTT
CASAASGLQPQHF
>15|TRBJ2-7|TRBV28|NA|NA
TGTGCCAGCAGCCCCCCACGTTGGCAGGGGAACGAGCAGTACTTC
CASSPPRWQGNEQYF
>17|TRBJ2-5|TRBV5-6|NA|NA
TGTGCCAGCAGCTTTTTAGCCCCGAGGAAGTTCCAAGAGACCCAGTACTTC
CASSFLAPRKFQETQYF
>13|TRBJ2-7|TRBV2|once|NA
TGTGCCAGCAGTATGTACAGGGCATACGAGCAGTACTTC
CASSMYRAYEQYF
>14|TRBJ2-7|TRBV27|NA|NA
TGTGCCAGCAGTTCGGCGGGGCCCTACTACGAGCAGTACTTC
CASSSAGPYYEQYF
>17|TRBJ2-1|TRBV7-9|NA|NA
TGTGCCAGCAGCTTAGTCGGAGGTTCCCCCACCTACAATGAGCAGTTCTTC
CASSLVGGSPTYNEQFF
>13|TRBJ1-2|TRBV2|NA|NA
TGTGCCAGCAGTCGTCTAGCTAACTATGGCTACACCTTC
CASSRLANYGYTF
>15|TRBJ1-5|TRBV19|NA|NA
TGTGCCAGTAGTAAGGGGGTAGATAGCAATCAGCCCCAGCATTTT
CASSKGVDSNQPQHF
>14|TRBJ1-4|TRBV7-2|NA|NA
TGTGCCAGCAGCACTGACAGCAGGAATGAAAAACTGTTTTTT
CASSTDSRNEKLFF
>15|TRBJ2-7|TRBV7-2|NA|TRBD2
TGTGCCAGCAGCTTAGCGCCCGTAGCGGGCTACGAGCAGTACTTC
CASSLAPVAGYEQYF
>15|TRBJ2-5|TRBV5-4|NA|NA
TGTGCCAGCAGCTTCGGGGGGCGAGAGGGAGAGACCCAGTACTTC
CASSFGGREGETQYF
>14|TRBJ2-5|TRBV19|NA|NA
TGTGCCAGTAGCTGGAGGGGGAGGGGAGAGACCCAGTACTTC
CASSWRGRGETQYF
>17|TRBJ2-7|TRBV4-2|NA|NA
TGTGCCAGCAGCCCTAAAGGGGTCATTCTGGAATCCTACGAGCAGTACTTC
CASSPKGVILESYEQYF
>15|TRBJ2-1|TRBV5-5|NA|TRBD1
TGTGCCAGCAGGGCGGGACAGGGTAGGGGCAATGAGCAGTTCTTC
CASRAGQGRGNEQFF
>14|TRBJ1-3|TRBV15|NA|NA
TGTGCCACCAGCAGAGATTCAGTAGGAAACACCATATATTTT
CATSRDSVGNTIYF
>18|TRBJ2-2|TRBV4-1|NA|TRBD1
TGCGCCAGCAGCCAAAGGTCGCAACAGGGGGCGCGGACCGGGGAGCTGTTTTTT
CASSQRSQQGARTGELFF
>16|TRBJ2-7|TRBV4-2|NA|NA
TGTGCCAGCAGCCAAGAATTGAGGGGGTTGAGCCTCGAGCAGTACTTC
CASSQELRGLSLEQYF
>16|TRBJ2-1|TRBV4-2|once|NA
TGTGCCAGCAGCCAAGATACGGCCAGGGCCGGCGATGAGCAGTTCTTC
CASSQDTARAGDEQFF
>16|TRBJ1-2|TRBV19|NA|TRBD1
TGTGCCAGTAGTATAGATATGGCAGGGGGTAGGCAAGGCTACACCTTC
CASSIDMAGGRQGYTF
>16|TRBJ2-1|TRBV28|once|NA
TGTGCCAGCAGCTCACCCTATATAGCGGCCCTGAGGGAGCAGTTCTTC
CASSSPYIAALREQFF
>14|TRBJ2-1|TRBV28|NA|TRBD1
TGTGCCAGCGTAGGACAGGGAAGCTACAATGAGCAGTTCTTC
CASVGQGSYNEQFF
>13|TRBJ1-1|TRBV11-2|many|NA
TGTGCCAGCAGCTTGAGCATGAACACTGAAGCTTTCTTT
CASSLSMNTEAFF
>14|TRBJ2-4|TRBV19|once|TRBD2
TGTGCCAGTAGTGGGACTAGCGGGTTAGGAACTCAGTACTTC
CASSGTSGLGTQYF
>13|TRBJ2-7|TRBV18|NA|NA
TGTGCCAGCTCACCACTGAAACAAAACGAGCAGTACTTC
CASSPLKQNEQYF
>14|TRBJ2-7|TRBV2|NA|TRBD1
TGTGCCAGCAGAGCCTCCGGGACAGGCTACGAGCAGTACTTC
CASRASGTGYEQYF
>14|TRBJ2-7|TRBV6-2/TRBV6-3|once|TRBD2
TGTGCCAGCAGTTGGGCGGGAGGGAACCACGAGCAGTACTTC
CASSWAGGNHEQYF
>13|TRBJ2-1|TRBV29-1|NA|NA
TGCAGCGTTGATTATACCGAGGACAATGAGCAGTTCTTC
CSVDYTEDNEQFF